Shown below are 32 T cell receptor beta chains from a single sample sequenced in a study of naive and memory T cell subsets. RNA was extracted from under 3 ml of whole blood of healthy adults. Blood and skin TCR RNA was reverse transcribed with alpha and beta constant primers. TCRdb re-called the 5' RACE reads with MiXCR, one entry per CDR3 protein. The sample records about 26,000 distinct CDR3 sequences, around 25% being singletons. The receptors derive from a female donor in good health.

The chain uses TRBV29-1 and TRBJ1-1; possibly TRBD1 for D (6 bases). Germline V gene data show CDR1 as SQVTM and CDR2 as ANQGSEA. The CDR3 extends over 12 amino acids. CDR3 DNA: TGCACCGGCGATAAAGGGGGTACTGAAGCTTTCTTT. Its translation: CTGDKGGTEAFF.

This clonotype was seen once. The chain uses TRBV5-5 and TRBJ1-5; 9 bases line up with TRBD1. The germline CDR1 and CDR2 sequences are SGHKS and YYEKEE (reference sequence). The CDR3 is 17 amino acids. V gave up 1 base and J gave up 7 bases; unmatched junction bases: 12. The chain's CDR3 is CASSLILRTGASQPQHF. CDR3 nucleotide sequence: TGTGCCAGCAGCTTGATACTTCGGACAGGGGCCTCACAGCCCCAGCATTTT. The complete variable domain, with remaining parts taken from reference TRBV5-5 and TRBJ1-5, reads DAGVTQSPTHLIKTRGQQVTLRCSPISGHKSVSWYQQVLGQGPQFIFQYYEKEERGRGNFPDRFSARQFPNYSSELNVNALLLGDSALYLCASSLILRTGASQPQHFGDGTRLSIL.

The chain uses TRBV7-2 and TRBJ1-1, with a weak D call TRBD1 (5 bases). The CDR3 runs to 13 residues. CDR1 and CDR2 from the germline V gene are SGHTA and FQGNSA. V lost 4 bases and J 10 bases, leaving 16 bases between the germline ends. CDR3 residues: CASSSRGETRAFF. The CDR3 bases are TGTGCCAGCAGCTCGCGGGGGGAGACGCGAGCTTTCTTT. Full variable domain (missing parts from reference TRBV7-2 and TRBJ1-1): GAGVSQSPSNKVTEKGKDVELRCDPISGHTALYWYRQSLGQGLEFLIYFQGNSAPDKSGLPSDRFSAERTGGSVSTLTIQRTQQEDSAVYLCASSSRGETRAFFGQGTRLTVV.

Relative to its sample, this clonotype is medium-sized. The chain is built from TRBV6-4 and TRBJ2-3; TRBD2 matches at 10 bases. Germline V gene data show CDR1 as MRHNA and CDR2 as SNTAGT. The CDR3 sequence is 14 residues long. After removal of 3 bases from V and 4 bases from J, the junction contained 1 base not matched to a gene. The CDR3 reads CASSETSGADTQYF. In DNA, the CDR3 is TGTGCCAGCAGTGAAACTAGCGGGGCAGATACGCAGTATTTT.

A note on this clonotype: One end of the junction varies from germline; a read error may be responsible. V usage is TRBV9 and J usage is TRBJ1-1; 10 bases are a match to TRBD1. This CDR3 is built from 13 residues. Germline lookup yields CDR1 SGDLS and CDR2 YYNGEE. DNA of the CDR3: TGTGCCAGCAGCGTAGTAATCGGACAGGGGGTGAGCTTT. Protein: CASSVVIGQGVSF.

This clonotype has just a few counts. Written as DNA, the CDR3 is TGCAGCGTTGATGGTCAGGGAAATGGCTACACCTTC. As protein: CSVDGQGNGYTF. The chain links TRBV29-1 to TRBJ1-2, with a tentative D call TRBD1 (5 bases). V was shortened by 3 bases and J by 6 bases, with 11 bases between the two germline ends. The CDR3 extends over 12 amino acids. Germline CDR1 reads SQVTM; CDR2 reads ANQGSEA.

The gene calls are TRBV7-9 and TRBJ2-1; D not resolved. The germline gives CDR1 SEHNR, CDR2 FQNEAQ (reference sequence). The CDR3 length is 13 residues. V lost 5 bases to trimming and J lost 0 bases, with 5 bases between them. The CDR3 protein is CASSPSSYNEQFF. In nucleotides, the CDR3 is TGTGCCAGCAGCCCGAGCTCCTACAATGAGCAGTTCTTC.

In this sample, this clonotype turned up a few times. This chain links TRBV29-1 with TRBJ2-7; 11 bases are shared with TRBD2. From germline, CDR1 is SQVTM and CDR2 ANQGSEA. CDR3 length: 15 residues. V lost 7 bases, J lost 0 bases, and 8 bases stayed unmatched. Written as DNA, the CDR3 is TGCAGCGCCATACTAGCGGGAGCATCCTCCTACGAGCAGTACTTC. Translation: CSAILAGASSYEQYF.

This chain uses TRBV29-1 with TRBJ1-2; TRBD1 agrees at 7 bases. This CDR3 has 11 amino acids. Germline V gene lookup returns CDR1 SQVTM and CDR2 ANQGSEA. The V segment lost 6 bases and the J segment 2 bases; nucleotides outside the gene matches: 0. CDR3 protein: CSVDRNYGYTF. CDR3 sequence (DNA): TGCAGCGTGGACAGGAACTATGGCTACACCTTC.

The table lists this clonotype with a few counts. The chain is built from TRBV7-2 and TRBJ2-3, with 7 positions matching TRBD2. This CDR3 contains 16 residues. V lost 4 bases and J lost 0; bases outside the gene matches: 7. The V gene's germline CDR1 is SGHTA and CDR2 FQGNSA. The CDR3 reads CASSSRTSVSTDTQYF. The CDR3 nucleotides are TGTGCCAGCAGCTCTCGTACTAGCGTAAGCACAGATACGCAGTATTTT.

This clonotype ranks as medium-sized (0.01 to 0.1%). V usage is TRBV7-8 and J usage is TRBJ2-3; D is perhaps TRBD2 (5 bases). CDR3 length: 11 amino acids. Trimming pared 4 bases from V and 8 bases from J, leaving 7 bases between. Germline CDR1 reads SGHVS; CDR2 reads FQNEAQ. The CDR3 region has the DNA TGTGCCAGCAGCTGGGCGGGTACGCAGTATTTT. As protein: CASSWAGTQYF.

This clonotype was counted between two and nine times. The chain combines TRBV11-2 with TRBJ2-1, with D perhaps TRBD2 (6 bases). The CDR3 spans 17 residues. Germline V gene lookup returns CDR1 SGHAT and CDR2 FQNNGV. Trimming took 6 bases from V and 9 from J, leaving 27 bases between them. CDR3 protein: CASSYMRGRDRGSEQFF. CDR3 bases: TGTGCCAGCAGTTACATGCGTGGCAGGGACCGGGGGAGTGAGCAGTTCTTC.

The chain employs TRBV6-2 or TRBV6-3 and TRBJ2-7, with 7 bases lining up with TRBD2. V dropped 8 bases and J dropped 3; count of bases not matched to a gene: 4. The CDR3 is made up of 12 amino acids. Germline CDR1 reads MNHEY; CDR2 reads SVGEGT. The CDR3 DNA reads as TGTGCCAGCCAGCGGGAAAGCTACGAGCAGTACTTC. It codes for CASQRESYEQYF.

In this sample, this clonotype turned up a few times. The chain uses TRBV20-1 and TRBJ2-5, with TRBD2 matching over 11 bases. The CDR3 runs to 15 residues. The J segment lost 5 bases and the V segment lost 5 bases, leaving 10 bases of the junction unmatched. The germline V gene has CDR1 DFQATT and CDR2 SNEGSKA (reference sequence). The CDR3 DNA reads TGCAGTGCTGTAGGGACTAGCGGAAGTATGGAGACCCAGTACTTC. Amino acid sequence: CSAVGTSGSMETQYF.

This clonotype appeared a few times. The chain employs TRBV4-1 and TRBJ1-5; D unclear. In germline, CDR1 is MGHRA, CDR2 YSYEKL. This CDR3 has 15 residues. The V and J ends lost 1 base and 4 bases respectively, with 11 bases between them. The CDR3 DNA reads TGCGCCAGCAGCCAAGTCTGGACGGGTAATCAGCCCCAGCATTTT. It encodes CASSQVWTGNQPQHF.

The chain has TRBV6-1 and TRBJ2-3; TRBD2 might be the D (7 bases). Trimming shortened V by 1 base and J by 4 bases, and 9 bases separated the two germline ends. CDR3 length: 14 residues. Germline V gene sequence: CDR1 MNHNS, CDR2 SASEGT. CDR3 nucleotides: TGTGCCAGCAGTGAAGGGGGGGGGCCAGATACGCAGTATTTT. Translation gives CASSEGGGPDTQYF.

The chain joins TRBV15 to TRBJ2-3, with D tentatively TRBD1 (6 bases). Germline lookup yields CDR1 LNHNV and CDR2 YYDKDF (reference sequence). The CDR3 is made up of 15 amino acids. V lost 3 bases to trimming and J lost 2 bases, with 12 bases between them. In DNA, the CDR3 is TGTGCCACCAGCAGTACGAACAGGGCCACAGATACGCAGTATTTT. Translated: CATSSTNRATDTQYF.

V gene TRBV20-1 combines with J gene TRBJ2-3, with 7 bases that match TRBD1. Losses at the gene ends were 3 bases for V and 5 bases for J; bases not matched to a gene: 8. The CDR3 is made up of 14 amino acids. Germline values: CDR1 DFQATT, CDR2 SNEGSKA (reference sequence). CDR3 in amino acids: CSASPGTAGDTQYF. The CDR3 nucleotides read TGCAGTGCTAGCCCTGGGACAGCAGGAGATACGCAGTATTTT.

This chain links TRBV18 with TRBJ2-1, with 10 bases that match TRBD2. Losses at the gene ends were 5 bases for V and 7 bases for J; bases not matched to a gene: 11. Per the germline V gene, CDR1 is KGHSH and CDR2 is LQKENI. The CDR3 extends over 16 amino acids. The CDR3 loop is CASSSILAGGRNEQFF. CDR3 coding DNA: TGTGCCAGCTCAAGCATCTTAGCGGGGGGCCGGAATGAGCAGTTCTTC.

This chain links TRBV20-1 with TRBJ2-5; D unresolved. CDR3 length equals 11 residues. V was cut by 3 bases and J by 5 bases, with 7 bases left in between. Germline V gene data show CDR1 as DFQATT and CDR2 as SNEGSKA (reference sequence). CDR3 protein: CSASIGETQYF. As DNA, the CDR3 is TGCAGTGCTAGTATAGGGGAGACCCAGTACTTC.

The V and J genes are TRBV5-1 and TRBJ2-4, with 7 bases lining up with TRBD2. Losses at the gene ends were 0 bases for V and 0 bases for J; bases not matched to a gene: 3. Germline V gene sequence: CDR1 SGHRS, CDR2 YFSETQ. This CDR3 region has 16 residues. The DNA for the CDR3 is TGCGCCAGCAGCTTGGGGAGCGGGACAGCCAAAAACATTCAGTACTTC. Translated, it gives CASSLGSGTAKNIQYF.

This clonotype was counted only a few times. The CDR3 coding sequence is TGTGCCAGCAGGCTCCTAGCGGGAGGGCCTTCCGAGCAGTACTTC. Translated: CASRLLAGGPSEQYF. The chain employs TRBV6-2 or TRBV6-3 and TRBJ2-7, with 12 bases aligning to TRBD2. The CDR3 length is 15 residues. Trimming at V came to 6 bases and at J to 6 bases, leaving 9 bases not matched to a gene. CDR1 is MNHEY, CDR2 SVGEGT, per germline.

This clonotype is labeled as medium-sized. The chain joins TRBV10-1 to TRBJ2-1; a weak D match, TRBD2 (5 bases). This CDR3 region has 13 residues. The V end lost 10 bases, the J end lost 7 bases, and 17 bases lay between the germline ends. Germline CDR1 reads WNHNN; CDR2 reads SYGVQD (reference sequence). The CDR3 DNA follows: TGCGCCACCCAGGACTTTTCTTGGAATGAGCAGTTCTTC. It is translated as CATQDFSWNEQFF.

The gene calls are TRBV20-1 and TRBJ2-3, with TRBD2 matching 7 bases. The germline CDR1 and CDR2 sequences are DFQATT and SNEGSKA (reference sequence). Unmatched junction bases numbered 5, after V lost 3 bases and J lost 2 bases. This CDR3 is built from 14 residues. The CDR3 is CSASSGLLTDTQYF. The CDR3, as DNA: TGCAGTGCTAGCTCGGGACTACTCACAGATACGCAGTATTTT.

This clonotype was picked up many times. The chain combines TRBV20-1 with TRBJ2-1; D is undetermined. CDR3 length: 11 amino acids. Germline V CDR1 and CDR2: DFQATT, SNEGSKA (reference sequence). V gave up 6 bases and J gave up 6 bases, with 9 bases separating them. In DNA, the CDR3 is TGCAGTGCCCGACGGTCCAATGAGCAGTTCTTC. It is translated as CSARRSNEQFF.

The chain carries TRBV18 and TRBJ2-3; 7 bases align to TRBD1. This CDR3 comprises 15 residues. Unmatched junction bases numbered 7, after V lost 5 bases and J lost 2 bases. The germline gives CDR1 KGHSH, CDR2 LQKENI. This CDR3 reads CASSSRGPSTDTQYF. The DNA of the CDR3 is TGTGCCAGCTCATCTAGGGGGCCTTCCACAGATACGCAGTATTTT.

The rearrangement joins TRBV10-3 to TRBJ2-7; D call uncertain. The CDR3 is made up of 12 amino acids. Germline V gene lookup returns CDR1 ENHRY and CDR2 SYGVKD. V was clipped by 2 bases and J by 12 bases, with 14 bases between them. Here the CDR3 DNA reads TGTGCCATCAGTGAGCCCGTGGGCACCACGTACTTC. Residues: CAISEPVGTTYF.

By share, this clonotype ranks as medium-sized. This chain uses TRBV6-6 with TRBJ2-3, with TRBD2 matching 10 bases. Germline trimming cut 8 bases from V and 6 bases from J; bases unmatched to any gene: 11. From germline, CDR1 is MNHNY and CDR2 SVGAGI (reference sequence). The CDR3 is 15 residues long. Written as DNA, the CDR3 is TGTGCCAGCTGTGCTTGGCTAGCGGGAGCCGATACGCAGTATTTT. It translates to CASCAWLAGADTQYF.

The chain joins TRBV6-5 to TRBJ2-7, with TRBD2 as a possible D gene (6 bases). Germline V CDR1 and CDR2: MNHEY, SVGAGI. Trimming removed 6 bases at V and 4 bases at J, with 22 bases between. The CDR3 consists of 16 residues. The CDR3 DNA reads as TGTGCCAGCAGCCCCTCTACACTTCGGAGGGGTTACGAGCAGTACTTC. Amino acids: CASSPSTLRRGYEQYF.

This clonotype was seen only a few times. The chain links TRBV10-2 to TRBJ1-2; tentatively, D is TRBD1 (6 bases). Germline loops: CDR1 WSHSY, CDR2 SAAADI. Between the trimmed V and J ends, which lost 2 bases and 7 bases, there was a span of 14 bases. CDR3 length: 14 amino acids. This CDR3 is CASSELRGQGGYTF. The CDR3 DNA reads as TGCGCCAGCAGTGAGCTCCGGGGGCAAGGTGGCTACACCTTC.

This clonotype has a handful of counts. This chain uses TRBV15 with TRBJ2-1; 12 bases align to TRBD1. From germline, CDR1 is LNHNV and CDR2 YYDKDF (reference sequence). The CDR3 has 16 residues. Unmatched junction bases numbered 9, after V lost 4 bases and J lost 8 bases. Here the CDR3 DNA reads TGTGCCACCAGCATCCCGGGACAGGGGGCTCGGGATGAGCAGTTCTTC. Translated, it gives CATSIPGQGARDEQFF.

This clonotype was detected a few times. V and J are TRBV6-5 and TRBJ2-7; 16 nucleotides match TRBD2. Germline V gene sequence: CDR1 MNHEY, CDR2 SVGAGI. The CDR3 spans 16 residues. Germline trimming cut 6 bases from V and 5 bases from J; bases unmatched to any gene: 7. The chain's CDR3 is CASRRSGLAGGNEQYF. CDR3 in DNA: TGTGCCAGCAGAAGATCGGGACTAGCGGGGGGGAACGAGCAGTACTTC.